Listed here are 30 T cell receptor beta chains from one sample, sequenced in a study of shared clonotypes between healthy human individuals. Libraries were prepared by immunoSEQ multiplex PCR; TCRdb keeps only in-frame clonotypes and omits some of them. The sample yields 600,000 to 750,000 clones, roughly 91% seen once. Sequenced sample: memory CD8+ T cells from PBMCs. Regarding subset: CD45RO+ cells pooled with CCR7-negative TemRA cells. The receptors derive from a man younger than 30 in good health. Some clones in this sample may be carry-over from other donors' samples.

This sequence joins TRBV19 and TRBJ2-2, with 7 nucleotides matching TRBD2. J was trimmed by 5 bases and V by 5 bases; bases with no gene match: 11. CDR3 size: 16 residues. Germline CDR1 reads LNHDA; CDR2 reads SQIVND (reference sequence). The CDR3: CASSPIVGGRTGELFF. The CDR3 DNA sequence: TGTGCCAGTAGTCCCATCGTCGGGGGGAGGACCGGGGAGCTGTTTTTT.

The CDR3 spells CATSRGAGESYEQYF. CDR3 DNA sequence: TGTGCCACCAGCAGAGGGGCAGGGGAATCCTACGAGCAGTACTTC. This chain links TRBV15 with TRBJ2-7; tentative D call: TRBD1 (6 bases). The V gene's germline CDR1 is LNHNV and CDR2 YYDKDF (reference sequence). V was clipped by 1 base and J by 1 base, with 11 bases between them. The CDR3 runs to 15 residues.

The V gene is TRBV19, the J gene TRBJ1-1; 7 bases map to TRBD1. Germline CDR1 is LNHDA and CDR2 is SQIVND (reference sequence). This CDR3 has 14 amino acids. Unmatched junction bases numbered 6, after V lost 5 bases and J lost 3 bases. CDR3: CASSPRQGDTEAFF. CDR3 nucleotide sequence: TGTGCCAGTAGTCCAAGACAGGGTGACACTGAAGCTTTCTTT.

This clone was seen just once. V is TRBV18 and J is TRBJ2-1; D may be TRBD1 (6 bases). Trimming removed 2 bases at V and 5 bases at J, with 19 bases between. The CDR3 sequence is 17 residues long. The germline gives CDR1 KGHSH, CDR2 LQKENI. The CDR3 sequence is CASSPVAAPGVNNEQFF. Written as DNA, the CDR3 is TGTGCCAGCTCACCAGTAGCCGCTCCAGGGGTTAACAATGAGCAGTTCTTC.

In nucleotides, the CDR3 is TGTGCCAGCAGCTTACGGTCAGCCGCCTACGAGCAGTACTTC. Protein: CASSLRSAAYEQYF. V and J are TRBV13 and TRBJ2-7, with unresolved D. V dropped 2 bases and J dropped 2 bases, with 10 bases sitting between them. CDR1 and CDR2 (germline): PRHDT, FYEKMQ (reference sequence). The CDR3 spans 14 residues. The full variable domain, rest sourced from reference TRBV13 and TRBJ2-7, is AAGVIQSPRHLIKEKRETATLKCYPIPRHDTVYWYQQGPGQDPQFLISFYEKMQSDKGSIPDRFSAQQFSDYHSELNMSSLELGDSALYFCASSLRSAAYEQYFGPGTRLTVT.

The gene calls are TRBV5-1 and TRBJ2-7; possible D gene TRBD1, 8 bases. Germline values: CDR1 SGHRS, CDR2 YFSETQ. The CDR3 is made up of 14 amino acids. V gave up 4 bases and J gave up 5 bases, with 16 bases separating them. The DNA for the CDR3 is TGCGCCAGCAGCCCTAGACAGGGGACTAACGAGCAGTACTTC. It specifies CASSPRQGTNEQYF.

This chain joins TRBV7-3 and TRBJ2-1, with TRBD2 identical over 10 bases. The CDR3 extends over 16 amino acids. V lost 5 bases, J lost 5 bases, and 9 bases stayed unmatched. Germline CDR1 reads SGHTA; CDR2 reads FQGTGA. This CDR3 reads CASSNEREGQDNEQFF. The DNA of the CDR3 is TGTGCCAGCAGCAACGAGCGGGAGGGCCAGGACAATGAGCAGTTCTTC.

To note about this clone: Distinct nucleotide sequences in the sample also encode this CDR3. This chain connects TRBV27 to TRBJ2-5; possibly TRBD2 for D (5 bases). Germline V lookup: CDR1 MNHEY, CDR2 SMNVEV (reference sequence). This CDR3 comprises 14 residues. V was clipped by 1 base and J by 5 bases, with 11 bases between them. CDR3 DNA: TGTGCCAGCAGTTTATTGGGCGGCGGGGAGACCCAGTACTTC. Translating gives CASSLLGGGETQYF.

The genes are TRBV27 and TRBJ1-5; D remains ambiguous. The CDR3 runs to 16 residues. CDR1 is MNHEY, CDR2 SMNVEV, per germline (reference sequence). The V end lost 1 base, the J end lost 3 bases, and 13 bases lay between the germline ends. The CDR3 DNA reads TGTGCCAGCAGTTTATATAGCCCCCGGACCAATCAGCCCCAGCATTTT. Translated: CASSLYSPRTNQPQHF.

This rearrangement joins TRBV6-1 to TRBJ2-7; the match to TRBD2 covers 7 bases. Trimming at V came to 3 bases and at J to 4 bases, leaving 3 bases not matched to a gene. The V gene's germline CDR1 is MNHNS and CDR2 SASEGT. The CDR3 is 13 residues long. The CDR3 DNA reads TGTGCCAGCAGTGAGCGGGAGCCTTACGAGCAGTACTTC. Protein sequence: CASSEREPYEQYF.

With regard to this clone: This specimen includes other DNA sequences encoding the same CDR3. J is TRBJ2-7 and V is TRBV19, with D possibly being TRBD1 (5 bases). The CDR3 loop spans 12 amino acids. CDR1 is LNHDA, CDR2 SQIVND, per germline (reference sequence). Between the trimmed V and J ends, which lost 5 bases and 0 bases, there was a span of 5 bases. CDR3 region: CASSDSSYEQYF. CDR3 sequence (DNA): TGTGCCAGTAGTGACAGCTCCTACGAGCAGTACTTC.

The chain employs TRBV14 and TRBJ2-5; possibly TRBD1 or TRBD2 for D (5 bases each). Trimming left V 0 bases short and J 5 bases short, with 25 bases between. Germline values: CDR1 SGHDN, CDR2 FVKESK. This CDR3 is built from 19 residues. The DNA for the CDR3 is TGTGCCAGCAGCCAAGAGGGTTATCTTTCGGCAGGGCGAGGGGAGACCCAGTACTTC. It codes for CASSQEGYLSAGRGETQYF.

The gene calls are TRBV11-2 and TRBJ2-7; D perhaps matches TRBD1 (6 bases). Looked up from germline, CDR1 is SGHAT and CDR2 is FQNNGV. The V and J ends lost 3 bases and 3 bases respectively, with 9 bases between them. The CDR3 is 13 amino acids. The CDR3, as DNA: TGTGCCAGCAGCTTGGACAGAATCTACGAGCAGTACTTC. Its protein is CASSLDRIYEQYF.

In DNA form, the CDR3 reads TGTGCCAGCAGCTTAGCATTACAGGGGCTCGTAGGGGAGACCCAGTACTTC. Protein: CASSLALQGLVGETQYF. This sequence joins TRBV7-8 and TRBJ2-5; 7 bases align to TRBD1. V was pared by 0 bases and J by 5 bases, with 12 bases of the junction left unmatched. CDR3 length: 17 residues. Germline CDR1 and CDR2: SGHVS and FQNEAQ.

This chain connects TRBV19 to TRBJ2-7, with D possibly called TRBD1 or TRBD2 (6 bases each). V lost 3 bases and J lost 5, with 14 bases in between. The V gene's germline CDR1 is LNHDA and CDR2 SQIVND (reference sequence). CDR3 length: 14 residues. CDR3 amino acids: CASSIRGPGDEQYF. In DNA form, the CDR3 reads TGTGCCAGTAGTATCCGGGGGCCCGGGGACGAGCAGTACTTC.

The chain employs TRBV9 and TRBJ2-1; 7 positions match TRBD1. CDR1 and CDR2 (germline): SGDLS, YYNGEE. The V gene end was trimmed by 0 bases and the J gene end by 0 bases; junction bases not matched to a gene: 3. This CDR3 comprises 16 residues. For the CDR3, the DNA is TGTGCCAGCAGCGTAGAGGGGGCCCGCTCCTACAATGAGCAGTTCTTC. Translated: CASSVEGARSYNEQFF.

The CDR3 reads CASSLWPEKLFF. In nucleotides, the CDR3 is TGTGCCAGCAGTTTATGGCCAGAAAAACTGTTTTTT. The chain carries TRBV27 and TRBJ1-4; D remains unclear. Trimming stripped 1 base from V and 8 bases from J, with 5 bases between. Germline V gene lookup returns CDR1 MNHEY and CDR2 SMNVEV (reference sequence). The length of the CDR3 is 12 residues.

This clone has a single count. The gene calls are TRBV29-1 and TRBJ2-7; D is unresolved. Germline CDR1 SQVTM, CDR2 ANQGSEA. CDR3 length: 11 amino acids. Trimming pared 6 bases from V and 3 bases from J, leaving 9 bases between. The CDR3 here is CSVLRDYEQYF. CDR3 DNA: TGCAGCGTCCTCCGAGACTACGAGCAGTACTTC.

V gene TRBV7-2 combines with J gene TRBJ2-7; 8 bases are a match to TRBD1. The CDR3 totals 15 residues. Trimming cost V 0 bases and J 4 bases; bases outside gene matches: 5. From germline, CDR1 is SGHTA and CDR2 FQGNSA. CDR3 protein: CASSLARTGLYEQYF. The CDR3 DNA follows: TGTGCCAGCAGCTTAGCCCGGACAGGGCTTTACGAGCAGTACTTC.

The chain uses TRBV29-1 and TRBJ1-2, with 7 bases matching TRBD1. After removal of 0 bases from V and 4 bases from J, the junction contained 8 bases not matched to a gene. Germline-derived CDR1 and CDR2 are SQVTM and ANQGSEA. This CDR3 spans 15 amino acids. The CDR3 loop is CSVEDPDRYSYGYTF. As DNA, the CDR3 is TGCAGCGTTGAAGATCCGGACAGGTATAGCTATGGCTACACCTTC.

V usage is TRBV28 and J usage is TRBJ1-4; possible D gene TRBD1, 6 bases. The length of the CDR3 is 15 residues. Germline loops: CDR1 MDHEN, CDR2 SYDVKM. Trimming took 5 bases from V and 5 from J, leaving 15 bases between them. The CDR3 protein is CASSIIGGGNEKLFF. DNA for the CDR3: TGTGCCAGCAGTATTATAGGGGGGGGGAATGAAAAACTGTTTTTT.

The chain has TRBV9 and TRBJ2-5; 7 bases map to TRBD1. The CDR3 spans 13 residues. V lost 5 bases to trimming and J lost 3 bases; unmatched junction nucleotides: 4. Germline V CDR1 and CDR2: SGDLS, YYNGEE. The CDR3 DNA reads TGTGCCAGCAGACCTACAGGGGAAGAGACCCAGTACTTC. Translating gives CASRPTGEETQYF.

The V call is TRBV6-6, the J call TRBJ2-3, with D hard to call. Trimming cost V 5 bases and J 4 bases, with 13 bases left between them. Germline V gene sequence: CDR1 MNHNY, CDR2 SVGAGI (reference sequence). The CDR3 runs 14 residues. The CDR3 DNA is TGTGCCAGCAGTCACGGGTCGAGGTCAGATACGCAGTATTTT. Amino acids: CASSHGSRSDTQYF.

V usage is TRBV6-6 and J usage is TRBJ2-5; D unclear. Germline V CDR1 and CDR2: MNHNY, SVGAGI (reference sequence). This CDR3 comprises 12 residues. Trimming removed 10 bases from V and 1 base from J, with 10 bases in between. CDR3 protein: CAIPNIQETQYF. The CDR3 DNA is TGTGCCATCCCGAATATCCAAGAGACCCAGTACTTC.

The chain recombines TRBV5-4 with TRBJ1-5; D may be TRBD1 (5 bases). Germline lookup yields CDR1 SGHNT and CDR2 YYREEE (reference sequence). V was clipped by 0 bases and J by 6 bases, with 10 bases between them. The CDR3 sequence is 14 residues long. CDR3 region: CASSLAGSSQPQHF. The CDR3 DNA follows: TGTGCCAGCAGCTTGGCAGGGAGTTCTCAGCCCCAGCATTTT.

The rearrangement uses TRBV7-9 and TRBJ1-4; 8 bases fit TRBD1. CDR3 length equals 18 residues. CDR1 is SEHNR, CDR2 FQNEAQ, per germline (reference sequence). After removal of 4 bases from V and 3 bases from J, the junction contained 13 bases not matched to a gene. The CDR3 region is CASSSLYRGWGANEKLFF. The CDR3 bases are TGTGCCAGCAGCTCCCTCTACAGGGGGTGGGGAGCTAATGAAAAACTGTTTTTT. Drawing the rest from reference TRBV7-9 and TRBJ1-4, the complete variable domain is DTGVSQNPRHKITKRGQNVTFRCDPISEHNRLYWYRQTLGQGPEFLTYFQNEAQLEKSRLLSDRFSAERPKGSFSTLEIQRTEQGDSAMYLCASSSLYRGWGANEKLFFGSGTQLSVL.

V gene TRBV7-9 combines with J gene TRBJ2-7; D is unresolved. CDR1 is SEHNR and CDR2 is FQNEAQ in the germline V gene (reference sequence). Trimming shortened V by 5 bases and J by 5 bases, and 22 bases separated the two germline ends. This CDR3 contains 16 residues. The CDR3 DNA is TGTGCCAGCAGCCTGACGACATCTCCAAGCCGCCACGAGCAGTACTTC. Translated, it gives CASSLTTSPSRHEQYF.

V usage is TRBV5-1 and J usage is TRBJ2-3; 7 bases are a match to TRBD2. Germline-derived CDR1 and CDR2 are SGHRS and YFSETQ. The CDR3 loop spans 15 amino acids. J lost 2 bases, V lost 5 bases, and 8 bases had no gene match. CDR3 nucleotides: TGCGCCAGCAGTCCGGCGGGAGCCTTCACAGATACGCAGTATTTT. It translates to CASSPAGAFTDTQYF.

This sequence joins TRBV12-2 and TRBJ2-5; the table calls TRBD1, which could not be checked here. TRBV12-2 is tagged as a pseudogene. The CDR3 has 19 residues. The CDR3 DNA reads TGTGCAAGTCGCTCTCAAACGGGGGCAGGGGGTATACGAATAGAGACCCAGTACTTC. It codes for CASRSQTGAGGIRIETQYF.

CDR3 DNA sequence: TGTGCCACCAGCAGTGAGGGACTCGAAGAGACCCAGTACTTC. This gives the protein CATSSEGLEETQYF. This chain connects TRBV15 to TRBJ2-5, with a weak D call TRBD2 (6 bases). The length of the CDR3 is 14 residues. The V gene's germline CDR1 is LNHNV and CDR2 YYDKDF (reference sequence). V shed 3 bases and J shed 3 bases, with 11 bases lying between them. The full variable domain, in which reference TRBV15 and TRBJ2-5 provide the parts outside the CDR3, is DAMVIQNPRYQVTQFGKPVTLSCSQTLNHNVMYWYQQKSSQAPKLLFHYYDKDFNNEADTPDNFQSRRPNTSFCFLDIRSPGLGDTAMYLCATSSEGLEETQYFGPGTRLLVL.